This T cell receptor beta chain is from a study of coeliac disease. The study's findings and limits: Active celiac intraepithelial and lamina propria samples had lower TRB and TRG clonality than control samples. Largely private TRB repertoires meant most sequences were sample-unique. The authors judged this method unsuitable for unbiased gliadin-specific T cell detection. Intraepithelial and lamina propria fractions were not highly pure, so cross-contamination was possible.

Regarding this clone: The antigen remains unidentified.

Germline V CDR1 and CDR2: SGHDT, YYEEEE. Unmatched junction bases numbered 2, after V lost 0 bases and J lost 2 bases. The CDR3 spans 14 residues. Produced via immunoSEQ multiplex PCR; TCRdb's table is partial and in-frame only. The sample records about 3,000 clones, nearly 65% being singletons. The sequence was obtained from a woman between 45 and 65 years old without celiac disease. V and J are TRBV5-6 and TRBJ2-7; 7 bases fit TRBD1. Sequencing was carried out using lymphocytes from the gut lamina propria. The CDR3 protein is CASSLGQGAYEQYF. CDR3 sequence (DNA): TGTGCCAGCAGCTTGGGACAGGGAGCCTACGAGCAGTACTTC. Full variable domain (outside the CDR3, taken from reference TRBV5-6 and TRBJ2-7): DAGVTQSPTHLIKTRGQQVTLRCSPKSGHDTVSWYQQALGQGPQFIFQYYEEEERQRGNFPDRFSGHQFPNYSSELNVNALLLGDSALYLCASSLGQGAYEQYFGPGTRLTVT.